Listed below are T cell receptor beta chains from one sample, sequenced in a study of blood T cell repertoires in COVID-19. Some clones are missing from TCRdb's copy, which holds only in-frame ones; the method was immunoSEQ multiplex PCR. The table shows 150,000 to 200,000 clones, with roughly 86% occurring only once. Source material: peripheral blood. These receptors all stem from a man in his forties with active or convalescent COVID-19. The CDR3 runs from the conserved cysteine through the conserved F or W. A D gene is named only where the DNA matches it firmly. Clone size is not always given. Where it is, it says once, few, many or a class for expanded clones.

v_call	cdr3_length	clone_size	d_call	j_call	cdr3_nt	cdr3_aa
TRBV9	14	NA	TRBD1	TRBJ2-7	TGTGCCAGCAGTGGGACAGGGGGATCCTACGAGCAGTACTTC	CASSGTGGSYEQYF
TRBV19	11	NA	NA	TRBJ2-7	TGTGCCAGTAGTATCGAGCGCGAGCAGTACTTC	CASSIEREQYF
TRBV2	16	NA	NA	TRBJ2-7	TGTGCCAGCACCGAGGTCGGGACTCTCAGCTCCTACGAGCAGTACTTC	CASTEVGTLSSYEQYF
TRBV12-5	18	NA	TRBD2	TRBJ2-5	TGTGCTAGTGGTTTGGTATTAGGTAGCGGGGGGCCCCAGGAGACCCAGTACTTC	CASGLVLGSGGPQETQYF
TRBV4-3	16	NA	TRBD2	TRBJ2-2	TGCGCCAGCAGCCCTCTTAGCGGGGGGAACACCGGGGAGCTGTTTTTT	CASSPLSGGNTGELFF
TRBV6-5	15	NA	TRBD1	TRBJ1-4	TGTGCCAGCAAAAATACAGGGGGCGGAGATGAAAAACTGTTTTTT	CASKNTGGGDEKLFF
TRBV5-1	17	once	TRBD2	TRBJ2-1	TGCGCCAGCAGCTCAGCTAGCGGGGGAGTGAGCTACAATGAGCAGTTCTTC	CASSSASGGVSYNEQFF
TRBV27	16	once	TRBD2	TRBJ2-1	TGTGCCAGCAGTTTATTGGCTAGCGGGGGTTACAATGAGCAGTTCTTC	CASSLLASGGYNEQFF
TRBV28	15	NA	NA	TRBJ1-1	TGTGCCAGCAGTTCGCCGGGACTCCGGGGCACTGAAGCTTTCTTT	CASSSPGLRGTEAFF
TRBV5-1	14	NA	NA	TRBJ1-2	TGCGCCAGCAGCTTGTCAGGGGCAAAGAATGGCTACACCTTC	CASSLSGAKNGYTF
TRBV19	14	NA	TRBD1	TRBJ1-4	TGTGCCAGTTCGGGACAGGGGGCTTTTGAAAAACTGTTTTTT	CASSGQGAFEKLFF
TRBV5-1	13	NA	TRBD1	TRBJ1-1	TGCGCCAGCAGCCAGGGGGCTGGGACTGAAGCTTTCTTT	CASSQGAGTEAFF
TRBV6-2/TRBV6-3	16	many	NA	TRBJ1-5	TGTGCCAGCAGTTACCGGGTGGGAGCCCGCAATCAGCCCCAGCATTTT	CASSYRVGARNQPQHF
TRBV6-5	13	NA	NA	TRBJ1-5	TGTGCCAGCAGTCAGGGAGGGGATCAGCCCCAGCATTTT	CASSQGGDQPQHF
TRBV6-5	13	few	TRBD2	TRBJ2-7	TGTGCCACCCGACGGGAGGGGCGTTACGAGCAGTACTTC	CATRREGRYEQYF
TRBV4-1	15	NA	NA	TRBJ1-2	TGCGCCAGCAGCCAAGCGGACAGAGCTAACTATGGCTACACCTTC	CASSQADRANYGYTF
TRBV10-3	13	NA	NA	TRBJ2-7	TGTGCCATCAGAATGGACAGTGCCTACGAGCAGTACTTC	CAIRMDSAYEQYF
TRBV2	12	NA	NA	TRBJ1-3	TGTGCCAGCAGCCTACAGGGAAACACCATATATTTT	CASSLQGNTIYF
TRBV24-1	15	NA	NA	TRBJ1-1	TGTGCCACCAGTGTCGTGGGCTATTTGAACACTGAAGCTTTCTTT	CATSVVGYLNTEAFF
TRBV27	15	once	TRBD1	TRBJ1-1	TGTGCCAGCAGTACTCGGGACAGGCCGAACACTGAAGCTTTCTTT	CASSTRDRPNTEAFF
TRBV6-5	16	once	NA	TRBJ1-1	TGTGCCAGCAGTTACGCCACAACAGGGAGGGAAACTGAAGCTTTCTTT	CASSYATTGRETEAFF
TRBV7-2	16	NA	NA	TRBJ1-4	TGTGCCAGCAGCTTATATCAGGGGTGGGTTCGAGAAAAACTGTTTTTT	CASSLYQGWVREKLFF
TRBV6-5	15	NA	NA	TRBJ1-2	TGTGCCAGCACCCGATTAGGGGCAGGGGACTATGGCTACACCTTC	CASTRLGAGDYGYTF
TRBV28	12	NA	NA	TRBJ1-5	TGTGCCAGTTTCCAGGGGAGTCAGCCCCAGCATTTT	CASFQGSQPQHF
TRBV10-1	15	NA	NA	TRBJ2-3	TGCGCCAGCAGTGAGTCTGGAGGGAAGCCCGATACGCAGTATTTT	CASSESGGKPDTQYF
TRBV14	16	NA	NA	TRBJ1-3	TGTGCCAGCAGCCAGTACGGGAAGAGCTCTGGAAACACCATATATTTT	CASSQYGKSSGNTIYF
TRBV28	14	few	NA	TRBJ1-2	TGTGCCAGCAGCTACCTCCCCAGACAATATGGCTACACCTTC	CASSYLPRQYGYTF
TRBV3-1/TRBV3-2	15	NA	TRBD1	TRBJ1-1	TGTGCCAGCAGCCAAAGGGGGCAGATGAACACTGAAGCTTTCTTT	CASSQRGQMNTEAFF
TRBV5-6	13	NA	NA	TRBJ1-1	TGTGCCAGCAGCTTACAGAGGAACACTGAAGCTTTCTTT	CASSLQRNTEAFF
TRBV30	16	NA	TRBD1	TRBJ1-1	TGTGCCTGGGGAGGGGGCTCGACAGGGCAGAACACTGAAGCTTTCTTT	CAWGGGSTGQNTEAFF
TRBV7-2	14	NA	TRBD1	TRBJ2-5	TGTGCCAGCAGCCCCCGGACAGGCCCAGAGACCCAGTACTTC	CASSPRTGPETQYF
TRBV28	18	NA	TRBD1	TRBJ1-2	TGTGCCAGCAGTTTCGCTGATGGCAGGGGGATCTCTAACTATGGCTACACCTTC	CASSFADGRGISNYGYTF
TRBV2	15	NA	TRBD1	TRBJ2-7	TGTGCCAGCAGTGAAGCCGCGGGACAGGTCTACGAGCAGTACTTC	CASSEAAGQVYEQYF